The T cell receptor beta chain under discussion was sequenced for a study of blood T cell repertoires in COVID-19. Overall study context: Specimens from acute and convalescent COVID-19 originated in the United States, Italy and Spain.

Repertoires were generated with immunoSEQ multiplex PCR, while TCRdb's copy carries only in-frame clones and drops some. The sample holds a few hundred thousand clones, 80% to 90% seen once. Deletions cut 5 bases from V and 0 bases from J, with 10 bases between. Per the germline V gene, CDR1 is SEHNR and CDR2 is FQNEAQ (reference sequence). The CDR3 is made up of 14 amino acids. Sequencing used peripheral blood. The receptor was derived from a woman in her 70s with COVID-19, enrolled during active disease. The genes are TRBV7-9 and TRBJ1-1, with D possibly TRBD1 on 5 matching bases. The CDR3 spells CASSPGGVNTEAFF. CDR3 coding DNA: TGTGCCAGCAGCCCCGGGGGGGTGAACACTGAAGCTTTCTTT.